These 11 T cell receptor beta chains were all obtained from the same sample, sequenced in a study of Ad26.COV2.S vaccination and SARS-CoV-2 variants (dated by TCRdb to the early 2020s). The library was built by means of the immunoSEQ multiplex PCR assay. The immuneACCESS repertoire file appears here via TCRdb, limited to in-frame rearrangements. These files lack a portion of the clones; in checked studies, under half of the deficit traces to unresolved V genes, and the cause of the others is not known. A total of around 450,000 clones appear in this sample, more than 80% of them only once. The ten largest clones capture 9.5% to 15% of the sample. The label giving this sample's treatment or condition can be read as: around 19 received Ad26.COV2.S at low or high dose, single or two shots; 5 received placebo; per-sample allocation not given. For vaccine and placebo recipients, repertoires were sequenced using samples collected on day 63 after the first injection.

Sample: peripheral blood, taken in a trial of Ad26.COV2.S vaccine versus placebo. The receptors originated from a person between 18 and 65 years old who received the Ad26.COV2.S COVID-19 vaccine or a placebo.

The rearrangement links TRBV4-3 to TRBJ2-2; D is unresolved. This CDR3 comprises 17 residues. V gave up 0 bases and J gave up 0 bases, with 11 bases separating them. Germline loops: CDR1 LGHNA, CDR2 YSLEER. The CDR3 region is CASSQDRSYANTGELFF. DNA for the CDR3: TGCGCCAGCAGCCAAGATCGTAGTTATGCGAACACCGGGGAGCTGTTTTTT.

Regarding this clone: The sample carries other DNA sequences with the same CDR3. The chain recombines TRBV15 with TRBJ2-7; no definite D call. The CDR3 consists of 12 residues. Looked up from germline, CDR1 is LNHNV and CDR2 is YYDKDF (reference sequence). V shed 1 base and J shed 5 bases, with 6 bases lying between them. The DNA of the CDR3 is TGTGCCACCAGCAGAGCCGGAAACGAGCAGTACTTC. Translating gives CATSRAGNEQYF.

The rearrangement uses TRBV28 and TRBJ2-5, with TRBD2 matching 7 bases. CDR1 and CDR2 (germline): MDHEN, SYDVKM. V shed 10 bases and J 1 base; nucleotides not matched to a gene: 12. This CDR3 spans 15 amino acids. CDR3 DNA: TGTGCCACACTTAGGGCTAGCGGAGTCCAAGAGACCCAGTACTTC. Translating gives CATLRASGVQETQYF.

The chain couples TRBV28 to TRBJ1-5; 7 bases match TRBD1. The ends lost 5 bases at V and 6 bases at J; junction bases unmatched: 13. Looked up from germline, CDR1 is MDHEN and CDR2 is SYDVKM. This CDR3 region has 16 residues. The CDR3 reads CASSLVTGTAGQPQHF. In DNA, the CDR3 is TGTGCCAGCAGTCTAGTCACCGGGACAGCGGGTCAGCCCCAGCATTTT.

In its sample, this clone was seen once. The CDR3 is CASSLDGSYNEQFF. The CDR3 DNA reads as TGTGCCAGCAGCTTAGATGGGTCCTACAATGAGCAGTTCTTC. The J gene is TRBJ2-1, the V gene TRBV7-9, with D hard to call. CDR3 size: 14 residues. Germline loops: CDR1 SEHNR, CDR2 FQNEAQ (reference sequence). With 1 base removed from V and 1 base from J, the gap between germline ends came to 5 bases.

In its sample, this clone was seen a few times. This chain uses TRBV7-9 with TRBJ1-1; 7 bases fit TRBD1. The CDR3 has 16 amino acids. The J segment lost 0 bases and the V segment lost 4 bases, leaving 8 bases of the junction unmatched. CDR1 is SEHNR, CDR2 FQNEAQ, per germline (reference sequence). CDR3 region: CASSSGDRSMNTEAFF. The DNA for the CDR3 is TGTGCCAGCAGCTCCGGGGACAGATCTATGAACACTGAAGCTTTCTTT.

The chain carries TRBV6-1 and TRBJ1-6; D is ambiguous. The V and J ends lost 1 base and 9 bases respectively, with 7 bases between them. The CDR3 covers 13 residues. CDR1 and CDR2 from the germline V gene are MNHNS and SASEGT. CDR3 in amino acids: CASSEETFSPLHF. CDR3 in DNA: TGTGCCAGCAGTGAAGAGACCTTTTCACCCCTCCACTTT.

The J gene is TRBJ2-3, the V gene TRBV24-1; TRBD1 matches 9 bases. Germline V gene lookup returns CDR1 KGHDR and CDR2 SFDVKD. V trimming: 4 bases; J trimming: 4 bases; junction bases outside the gene matches: 8. The CDR3 loop spans 16 amino acids. In nucleotides, the CDR3 is TGTGCCACCAGTGACTGGGGACAGGGATATTCAGATACGCAGTATTTT. Translation gives CATSDWGQGYSDTQYF.

The chain uses TRBV30 and TRBJ1-5, with 9 positions matching TRBD1. Germline values: CDR1 GTSNPN, CDR2 SVGIG (reference sequence). J lost 1 base, V lost 2 bases, and 12 bases had no gene match. CDR3 length: 18 residues. Written as DNA, the CDR3 is TGTGCCTGGAGTTGGGGACAGGGAGGCTTGATGAGCAATCAGCCCCAGCATTTT. Protein: CAWSWGQGGLMSNQPQHF.

The chain links TRBV10-1 to TRBJ2-1, with TRBD2 as a possible D gene (6 bases). The V gene lost 6 bases and the J gene lost 3 bases, with 18 bases spanning the gap. This CDR3 comprises 16 residues. The germline V gene encodes CDR1 WNHNN and CDR2 SYGVQD (reference sequence). CDR3 bases: TGCGCCAGCAGCCCTAGCGTTGGAGCCCTCTACAATGAGCAGTTCTTC. Translated, it gives CASSPSVGALYNEQFF.

Comment on this clone: This sample includes further DNA sequences coding for the same CDR3. V gene TRBV19 combines with J gene TRBJ2-7; D could derive from TRBD1 or TRBD2 (5 bases each). Germline CDR1 and CDR2: LNHDA and SQIVND (reference sequence). Between the trimmed V and J ends, which lost 3 bases and 1 base, there was a span of 7 bases. CDR3 length equals 13 residues. The CDR3 DNA reads TGTGCCAGTAGTATCGAGGGGTCCTACGAGCAGTACTTC. Amino acids: CASSIEGSYEQYF.